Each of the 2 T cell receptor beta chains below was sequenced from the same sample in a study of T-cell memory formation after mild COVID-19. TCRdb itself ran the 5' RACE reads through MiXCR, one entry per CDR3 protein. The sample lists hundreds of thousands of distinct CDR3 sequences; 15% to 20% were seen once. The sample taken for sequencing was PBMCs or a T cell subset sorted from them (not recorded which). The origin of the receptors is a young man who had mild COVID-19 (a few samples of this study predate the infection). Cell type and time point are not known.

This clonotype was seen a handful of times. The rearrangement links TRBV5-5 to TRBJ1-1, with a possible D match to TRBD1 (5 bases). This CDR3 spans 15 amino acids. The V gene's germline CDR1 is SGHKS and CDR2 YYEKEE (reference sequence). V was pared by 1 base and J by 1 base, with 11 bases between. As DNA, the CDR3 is TGTGCCAGCAGCTTGCGGGGGAATGGGAACACTGAAGCTTTCTTT. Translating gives CASSLRGNGNTEAFF.

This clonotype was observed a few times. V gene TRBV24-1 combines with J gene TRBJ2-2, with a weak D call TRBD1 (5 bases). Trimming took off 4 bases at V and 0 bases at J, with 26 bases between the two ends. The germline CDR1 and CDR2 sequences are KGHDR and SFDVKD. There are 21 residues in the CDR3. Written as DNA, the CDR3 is TGTGCCACCAGTGACCCAGCTAAGGACCAGGGTCCAAGACCGAACACCGGGGAGCTGTTTTTT. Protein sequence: CATSDPAKDQGPRPNTGELFF.